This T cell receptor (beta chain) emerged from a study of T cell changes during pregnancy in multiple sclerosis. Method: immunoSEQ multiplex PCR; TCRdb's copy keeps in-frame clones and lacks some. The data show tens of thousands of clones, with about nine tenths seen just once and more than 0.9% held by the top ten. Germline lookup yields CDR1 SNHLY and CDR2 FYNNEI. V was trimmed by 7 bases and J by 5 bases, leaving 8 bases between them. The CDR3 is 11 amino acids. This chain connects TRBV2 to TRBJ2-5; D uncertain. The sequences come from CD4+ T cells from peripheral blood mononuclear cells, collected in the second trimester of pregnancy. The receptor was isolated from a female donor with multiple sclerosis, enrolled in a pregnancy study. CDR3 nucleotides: TGTGCCAGCATTCAGTGGGAGACCCAGTACTTC. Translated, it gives CASIQWETQYF.